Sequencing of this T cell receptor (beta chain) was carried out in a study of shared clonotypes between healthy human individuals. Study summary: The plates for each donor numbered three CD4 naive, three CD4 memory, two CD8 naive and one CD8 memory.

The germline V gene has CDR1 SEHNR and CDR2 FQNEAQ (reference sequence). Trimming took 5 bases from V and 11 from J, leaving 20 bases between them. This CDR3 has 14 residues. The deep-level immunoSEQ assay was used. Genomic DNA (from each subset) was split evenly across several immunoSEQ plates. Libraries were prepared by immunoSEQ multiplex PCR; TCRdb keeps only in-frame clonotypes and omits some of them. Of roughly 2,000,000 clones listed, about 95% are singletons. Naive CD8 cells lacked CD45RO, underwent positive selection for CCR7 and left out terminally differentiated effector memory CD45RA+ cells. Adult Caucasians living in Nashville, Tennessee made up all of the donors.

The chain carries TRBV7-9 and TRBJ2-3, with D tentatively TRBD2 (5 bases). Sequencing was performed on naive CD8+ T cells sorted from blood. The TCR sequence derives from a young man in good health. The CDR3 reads CASSPQDFPPEQYF. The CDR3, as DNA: TGTGCCAGCAGCCCGCAGGACTTCCCCCCGGAGCAGTATTTT.